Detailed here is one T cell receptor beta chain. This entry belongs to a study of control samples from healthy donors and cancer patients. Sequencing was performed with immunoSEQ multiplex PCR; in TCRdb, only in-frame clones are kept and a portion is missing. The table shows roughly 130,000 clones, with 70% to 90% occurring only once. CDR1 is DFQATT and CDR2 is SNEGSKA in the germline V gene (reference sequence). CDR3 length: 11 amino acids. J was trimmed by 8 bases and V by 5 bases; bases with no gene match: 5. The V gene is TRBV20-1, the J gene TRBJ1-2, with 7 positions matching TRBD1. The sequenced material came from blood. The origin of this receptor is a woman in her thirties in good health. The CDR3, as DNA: TGCAGTGCTCCAAGGACAGGCGGCTACACCTTC. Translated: CSAPRTGGYTF.